Listed below are T cell receptor beta chains from one sample, sequenced in a study of regulatory T cells in long-lasting Graves disease. TCRdb re-called the multiplex PCR reads through MiXCR, storing one row per CDR3 protein. The profile covers about 420,000 distinct CDR3 sequences, with less than 20% appearing a single time and about 25% taken by the ten largest. The sample also formed part of further work on T cells in Graves' hyperthyroidism and ophthalmopathy.

The material was peripheral blood mononuclear cells (PBMCs), obtained at new diagnosis, from a patient treated with antithyroid drugs. The receptors here all came from a woman aged 18-29 years with Graves disease. CDR3s include the opening cysteine and the closing phenylalanine or tryptophan. Fields, in order: J gene, V gene, D gene, clone size, CDR3 DNA, CDR3 protein. D genes are given only for firm matches. Part of the rows lack a size; the others show once, few, many or a class for expanded clones.

TRBJ2-1 TRBV20-1 NA many TGCAGTGCACAGGGCCCTTACAATGAGCAGTTCTTC CSAQGPYNEQFF
TRBJ1-4 TRBV6-2/TRBV6-3 NA few TGTGCCAGCAGTTACGTAGGGTCTAATGAAAAACTGTTTTTT CASSYVGSNEKLFF
TRBJ1-5 TRBV18 TRBD1 few TGTGCCAGCTCACCTTTGGGTACCGGGACAGGGGATAATCAGCCCCAGCATTTT CASSPLGTGTGDNQPQHF
TRBJ1-5 TRBV6-2/TRBV6-3 NA NA TGTGCCAGCAGTTACTCGGGTGAGGGGGGTCAGCCCCAGCATTTT CASSYSGEGGQPQHF
TRBJ2-1 TRBV27 NA many TGTGCCAGCAGTTTTGAGACAGGCCCTTCCCCCTACTACAATGAGCAGTTCTTC CASSFETGPSPYYNEQFF
TRBJ2-1 TRBV15 NA NA TGTGCCACCAGCCTCCTAGCGCGAAATGAGCAGTTCTTC CATSLLARNEQFF
TRBJ1-2 TRBV29-1 TRBD1 NA TGCAGCGTGGGACAGGGGGGTCGGTATGGCTACACCTTC CSVGQGGRYGYTF
TRBJ2-7 TRBV28 NA NA TGTGCCAGCAGTTCTTACTCCGTGGAAGGCGAGCAGTACTTC CASSSYSVEGEQYF
TRBJ1-1 TRBV20-1 NA many TGCAGTGCACCCCGAAGGGGAAACACTGAAGCTTTCTTT CSAPRRGNTEAFF
TRBJ2-3 TRBV6-1 NA few TGTGCCAGCAGCCACAGGGCTAGCACAGATACGCAGTATTTT CASSHRASTDTQYF
TRBJ1-1 TRBV11-2 NA many TGTGCCAGCAGCTTGGAGGTACAGGGTGAAGCTTTCTTT CASSLEVQGEAFF
TRBJ2-5 TRBV7-9 TRBD1 many TGTGCCAGCAGCCCGGGACAGGGGTCTGAGACCCAGTACTTC CASSPGQGSETQYF
TRBJ2-5 TRBV7-3 TRBD2 many TGTGCCAGCAGCTTACAGGGACTAGCGGAGACCCAGTACTTC CASSLQGLAETQYF
TRBJ1-6 TRBV3-1 NA NA TGTGCCAGCAGCGTGGGGGCAGGGTCTTATAATTCACCCCTCCACTTT CASSVGAGSYNSPLHF
TRBJ1-5 TRBV14 NA few TGTGCCAGCCTTGGGGACGGGGAACTTAGCAATCAGCCCCAGCATTTT CASLGDGELSNQPQHF
TRBJ2-7 TRBV11-1 NA NA TGTGCCAGCAGTGGCGAGATCAGCCCCCCCCCCGCCAACTACGAGCAGTACTTC CASSGEISPPPANYEQYF
TRBJ1-1 TRBV12-3/TRBV12-4 NA NA TGTGCCAGCAGGGACCGACAGAACACTGAAGCTTTCTTT CASRDRQNTEAFF
TRBJ2-1 TRBV7-9 NA few TGTGCCAGCAGCTTGGACTGGAACTACAATGAGCAGTTCTTC CASSLDWNYNEQFF
TRBJ1-5 TRBV7-9 TRBD1 few TGTGCCAGCAGCCGAGGGACAGGGGTAGGGAGCGGCAATCAGCCCCAGCATTTT CASSRGTGVGSGNQPQHF